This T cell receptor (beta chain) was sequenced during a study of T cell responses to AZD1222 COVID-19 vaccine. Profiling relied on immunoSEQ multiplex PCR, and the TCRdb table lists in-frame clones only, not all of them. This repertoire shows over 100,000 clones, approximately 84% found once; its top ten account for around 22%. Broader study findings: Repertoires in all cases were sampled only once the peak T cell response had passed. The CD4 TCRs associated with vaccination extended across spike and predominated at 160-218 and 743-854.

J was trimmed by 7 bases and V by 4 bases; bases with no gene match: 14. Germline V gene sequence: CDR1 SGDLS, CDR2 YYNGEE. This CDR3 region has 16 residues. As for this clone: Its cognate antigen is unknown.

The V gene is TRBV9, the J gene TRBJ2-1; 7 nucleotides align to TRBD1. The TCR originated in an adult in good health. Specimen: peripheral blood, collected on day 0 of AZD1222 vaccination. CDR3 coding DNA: TGTGCCAGCAGCTGGACCGGGGACAGCAGACAGAATGAGCAGTTCTTC. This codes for CASSWTGDSRQNEQFF.